What follows is one T cell receptor (beta chain) and its context. Authors' methods: Cell counts per sample came from amplifying reference gene primers. TCRdb's table, derived via immunoSEQ multiplex PCR, lists solely in-frame clones and lacks some. Clone size and the V and J calls come from that table; the DNA yielded D and trimming. The sample contains tens of thousands of clones, just over 90% of which appear only once. The data derive from a study of blood T cell repertoires in COVID-19. Turning to the study itself: Italy, Spain and the United States were the sources of the convalescent and acute COVID-19 samples. T cells, B-cell-depleted T cells, or PBMCs provided the cDNA or gDNA that served as material.

The CDR3 runs 15 residues. V dropped 1 base and J dropped 5; count of bases not matched to a gene: 5. CDR1 is KGHSH, CDR2 LQKENI, per germline. The TCR was taken from a human donor in a cohort sampled during active COVID-19. The gene calls are TRBV18 and TRBJ1-1, with 9 bases identical to TRBD1. The sample taken for sequencing was peripheral blood. CDR3: CASSPQGTGNTEAFF. As DNA, the CDR3 is TGTGCCAGCTCACCACAAGGGACAGGGAATACTGAAGCTTTCTTT. The whole variable domain, remainder taken from reference TRBV18 and TRBJ1-1, is NAGVMQNPRHLVRRRGQEARLRCSPMKGHSHVYWYRQLPEEGLKFMVYLQKENIIDESGMPKERFSAEFPKEGPSILRIQQVVRGDSAAYFCASSPQGTGNTEAFFGQGTRLTVV.